Listed here is a single TCR beta chain. Its antigen remains unidentified. Related graft donors supplied nonmyeloablative bone marrow transplants, and mixed chimerism was transient. Only in-frame clones appear in the TCRdb table, and some are missing; sequencing was by immunoSEQ multiplex PCR. This sample has approximately 50,000 clones, with approximately 90% found just once. The CDR3 is 15 residues long. Germline CDR1 reads LGHNA; CDR2 reads YSLEER. Trimming shortened V by 0 bases and J by 6 bases, and 15 bases separated the two germline ends. The sample belongs to a study of Tregs in tolerant kidney transplant recipients. The study's findings and limits: Donor-specific Treg expansion exceeded global Treg expansion in tolerant patients, suggesting antigen drive. Few patients were studied, so findings need validation in larger groups.

This sequence was found in a human patient who received a combined kidney and bone marrow transplant. Some T cells may be the graft donor's. Sequencing was performed on CD8+ T cells from blood (PBMCs), taken 24 months after the transplant. The rearrangement links TRBV4-3 to TRBJ2-7; possibly TRBD1 for D (5 bases). The CDR3 DNA follows: TGCGCCAGCAGCCAAGATCGACAGTTTCCCCCCGAGCAGTACTTC. Protein sequence: CASSQDRQFPPEQYF.